These T cell receptor beta chains were read from a single sample in a study of OX40 agonist ivuxolimab in advanced cancers. Measured with immunoSEQ multiplex PCR; TCRdb has only the in-frame clones, and not every one. The profile shows 80,000 or so clones, 75% to 90% of them singletons. Sequenced material: CD4+ or CD8+ T cells sorted from blood, taken in a trial of the OX40 agonist ivuxolimab. These receptor sequences come from an adult with an advanced solid tumor such as melanoma, head and neck, liver or kidney cancer. Each CDR3 is given with its conserved first and last residue. D genes are given only for firm matches.

j_call	cdr3_length	d_call	v_call	cdr3_aa
TRBJ1-5	16	TRBD1	TRBV5-8	CASSQTDRWAEQPQHF
TRBJ2-7	13	.	TRBV2	CASTNGGSYEQYF
TRBJ2-4	16	.	TRBV6-1	CASSERIGTPPLIQYF
TRBJ1-2	15	TRBD1	TRBV11-2	CASSLTGRSDYGYTF
TRBJ2-7	13	.	TRBV27	CASSRQSNYEQYF
TRBJ1-2	16	TRBD1	TRBV12-5	CASGRLGTDFYYGYTF
TRBJ2-3	15	TRBD2	TRBV30	CAWRRLAASTDTQYF
TRBJ2-4	14	.	TRBV19	CASSSRGPKNIQYF
TRBJ2-7	16	TRBD2	TRBV5-1	CASSLRTSGAAYEQYF
TRBJ2-7	15	.	TRBV27	CASSLSLGGRHEQYF
TRBJ2-3	13	.	TRBV9	CASSVARADTQYF
TRBJ1-6	14	.	TRBV6-5	CASSLWGDNSPLHF
TRBJ2-4	17	TRBD1	TRBV7-9	CASSAGGTGKTKNIQYF
TRBJ1-2	12	.	TRBV6-5	CASSFGGYGYTF
TRBJ2-7	14	.	TRBV5-6	CASKRPGQTYEQYF
TRBJ2-3	15	.	TRBV5-1	CASSRGGGRGDTQYF
TRBJ2-7	13	.	TRBV10-3	CAISPRYSYEQYF
TRBJ2-1	14	.	TRBV28	CASSSLPGATEQFF
TRBJ1-2	13	.	TRBV28	CASSSGDGYGYTF
TRBJ2-2	14	.	TRBV6-6	CASTAGLNIGELFF
TRBJ2-1	16	TRBD2	TRBV7-3	CASSPGGASSYNEQFF
TRBJ1-2	12	.	TRBV7-8	CASSMPGSGYTF
TRBJ2-1	19	TRBD2	TRBV7-3	CASRPPGLAGGPSYNEQFF
TRBJ2-7	14	TRBD1	TRBV18	CASSPSQGGYEQYF